These 5 T cell receptor beta chains were all obtained from the same sample, sequenced in a study of blood T cell repertoires in COVID-19. Using immunoSEQ multiplex PCR, the repertoire was profiled, and TCRdb retains in-frame clones only, with some absent. The table includes about 81,000 clones, about 80% detected once. The sequenced sample was peripheral blood. These receptors were taken from a human donor in a cohort sampled during active COVID-19.

The rearrangement links TRBV7-2 to TRBJ2-5, with TRBD1 as a possible D gene (6 bases). V was pared by 5 bases and J by 5 bases, with 21 bases between. The germline V gene has CDR1 SGHTA and CDR2 FQGNSA. The CDR3 is made up of 16 amino acids. The CDR3, as DNA: TGTGCCAGCAGCACCGGCCGTGGGACACTGTGGGAGACCCAGTACTTC. This encodes CASSTGRGTLWETQYF. Full variable domain (outside the CDR3, taken from reference TRBV7-2 and TRBJ2-5): GAGVSQSPSNKVTEKGKDVELRCDPISGHTALYWYRQSLGQGLEFLIYFQGNSAPDKSGLPSDRFSAERTGGSVSTLTIQRTQQEDSAVYLCASSTGRGTLWETQYFGPGTRLLVL.

The V call is TRBV6-5, the J call TRBJ2-7; tentatively, D is TRBD2 (5 bases). V dropped 5 bases and J dropped 3 bases, with 8 bases sitting between them. The CDR3 loop spans 12 amino acids. The germline V gene has CDR1 MNHEY and CDR2 SVGAGI. The CDR3 DNA is TGTGCCAGCAGTACGGACTTCTACGAGCAGTACTTC. It encodes CASSTDFYEQYF.

This sequence joins TRBV27 and TRBJ1-1; 7 bases match TRBD1. CDR3 length: 15 amino acids. Germline V gives CDR1 MNHEY, CDR2 SMNVEV (reference sequence). Trimming took 4 bases from V and 0 from J; bases not matched to a gene: 5. The CDR3 region is CASSWGQHLNTEAFF. The CDR3 region has the DNA TGTGCCAGCAGTTGGGGACAGCACCTGAACACTGAAGCTTTCTTT.

The CDR3 DNA reads as TGCGCCAGCAGCCACCTGGGACAGGGTGGAAACACCATATATTTT. It codes for CASSHLGQGGNTIYF. The genes are TRBV4-1 and TRBJ1-3; 9 bases are a match to TRBD1. The CDR3 is 15 residues long. V gave up 3 bases and J gave up 3 bases; unmatched junction bases: 3. CDR1 and CDR2 (germline): MGHRA, YSYEKL.

This clone was found a few times. The chain recombines TRBV2 with TRBJ1-1; 10 bases map to TRBD1. V was clipped by 3 bases and J by 9 bases; unmatched bases: 10. This CDR3 is built from 15 residues. The V gene's germline CDR1 is SNHLY and CDR2 FYNNEI. The CDR3 DNA reads as TGTGCCAGCAGTGAGAGACAGGGGGCGGGAGGGAAAGCTTTCTTT. It is translated as CASSERQGAGGKAFF.